These 20 T cell receptor beta chains were all obtained from the same sample, sequenced in a study of blood T cells in healthy people across ages. Alongside a J-beta primer mix, a sample-barcoded 5' primer served in a second PCR lasting roughly 6 to 11 cycles. MiXCR, run by TCRdb on the 5' RACE reads, gives a single entry per CDR3 protein. Of over 1,300,000 distinct CDR3 sequences detected, around 59% appear once; the ten largest clones hold roughly 7%. Specimen: blood. These receptors were obtained from a man in his late teens or twenties in good health.

The chain links TRBV7-2 to TRBJ2-3; D remains ambiguous. This CDR3 has 14 residues. V dropped 3 bases and J dropped 0 bases, with 7 bases sitting between them. Germline-derived CDR1 and CDR2 are SGHTA and FQGNSA. Here the CDR3 DNA reads TGTGCCAGCAGCTTGATATCTAGCACAGATACGCAGTATTTT. The encoded protein is CASSLISSTDTQYF.

This clonotype showed up just a few times. The gene calls are TRBV7-9 and TRBJ1-2; possible D gene TRBD1, 5 bases. Trimming stripped 5 bases from V and 7 bases from J, with 17 bases between. CDR3 length equals 14 residues. From germline, CDR1 is SEHNR and CDR2 FQNEAQ (reference sequence). CDR3 protein: CASSPGLGAGGYTF. DNA of the CDR3: TGTGCCAGCAGCCCCGGGTTAGGGGCCGGTGGCTACACCTTC.

In its sample, this clonotype was seen a few times. The V gene is TRBV15, the J gene TRBJ2-5; no firm D call. Germline CDR1 is LNHNV and CDR2 is YYDKDF (reference sequence). The CDR3 is 16 residues long. Trimming took off 3 bases at V and 1 base at J, with 15 bases between the two ends. CDR3 protein: CATSSYNTAPQETQYF. The CDR3 DNA reads as TGTGCCACCAGCAGTTATAACACGGCTCCCCAAGAGACCCAGTACTTC.

The rearrangement links TRBV21-1 to TRBJ2-5; the table's D call, TRBD2, has no DNA check behind it. TRBV21-1 is tagged as a pseudogene. The CDR3 is 15 amino acids. The CDR3 sequence is CASSHSGTTQETQYF. The CDR3, as DNA: TGTGCCAGCAGCCACTCCGGGACTACCCAAGAGACCCAGTACTTC.

The gene calls are TRBV18 and TRBJ1-1, with a tentative D call TRBD1 (6 bases). The CDR3 covers 14 residues. The V gene's germline CDR1 is KGHSH and CDR2 LQKENI. V lost 5 bases and J lost 3, with 13 bases in between. The CDR3 DNA is TGTGCCAGCTCAAGGGGGGGCGCGGACACTGAAGCTTTCTTT. This translates into CASSRGGADTEAFF.

The genes are TRBV9 and TRBJ2-7, with TRBD1 matching 10 bases. The junction had 14 bases not matched to a gene; V was cut back by 4 bases and J by 7 bases. The CDR3 contains 16 residues. Germline assignment: CDR1 SGDLS and CDR2 YYNGEE. The DNA of the CDR3 is TGTGCCAGCAGCTCGAACCGGGACAGGGGTCTTAGGGAGCAGTACTTC. Its translation is CASSSNRDRGLREQYF.

V usage is TRBV6-5 and J usage is TRBJ2-1, with 7 bases lining up with TRBD1. The CDR3 totals 11 residues. V lost 10 bases and J lost 10; bases outside the gene matches: 7. Germline V lookup: CDR1 MNHEY, CDR2 SVGAGI. The CDR3 region has the DNA TGTGCCATAAACAGGGGTGTGGAGCAGTTCTTC. This translates into CAINRGVEQFF.

CDR3 protein: CASMGLTAGYGYTF. The CDR3 bases are TGTGCCAGCATGGGATTAACAGCCGGCTATGGCTACACCTTC. The gene calls are TRBV27 and TRBJ1-2; no definite D call. The CDR3 sequence is 14 residues long. The V end lost 7 bases, the J end lost 4 bases, and 16 bases lay between the germline ends. Germline lookup yields CDR1 MNHEY and CDR2 SMNVEV (reference sequence).

The chain couples TRBV7-2 to TRBJ2-7, with a tentative D call TRBD1 (6 bases). The germline V gene has CDR1 SGHTA and CDR2 FQGNSA. V was cut by 4 bases and J by 0 bases, with 10 bases left in between. This CDR3 spans 14 amino acids. In DNA, the CDR3 is TGTGCCAGCAGCTCACAGGGCAGCTCCTACGAGCAGTACTTC. Protein product: CASSSQGSSYEQYF.

The chain combines TRBV7-2 with TRBJ2-1; D is unresolved. V lost 1 base and J lost 10, with 8 bases in between. Germline lookup yields CDR1 SGHTA and CDR2 FQGNSA. The CDR3 spans 12 residues. The CDR3 protein is CASSLGQTEQFF. The CDR3 DNA is TGTGCCAGCAGCTTAGGGCAAACCGAGCAGTTCTTC. The whole variable domain, remainder taken from reference TRBV7-2 and TRBJ2-1, is GAGVSQSPSNKVTEKGKDVELRCDPISGHTALYWYRQSLGQGLEFLIYFQGNSAPDKSGLPSDRFSAERTGGSVSTLTIQRTQQEDSAVYLCASSLGQTEQFFGPGTRLTVL.

The CDR3 DNA reads TGCAGTGCAACTCAGGGAGGGGGTTGGACTGAAGCTTTCTTT. Its translation: CSATQGGGWTEAFF. This sequence joins TRBV20-1 and TRBJ1-1; TRBD1 is a possible D gene (6 bases). CDR1 DFQATT and CDR2 SNEGSKA come from the germline V gene (reference sequence). Trimming pared 6 bases from V and 5 bases from J, leaving 19 bases between. The CDR3 has 14 amino acids.

This clonotype showed up just a few times. The chain is built from TRBV6-6 and TRBJ1-4; possibly TRBD1 for D (6 bases). The germline CDR1 and CDR2 sequences are MNHNY and SVGAGI (reference sequence). The CDR3 contains 12 residues. V lost 5 bases, J lost 16 bases, and 17 bases lay in between. CDR3 protein: CASSASDSLGFF. As DNA, the CDR3 is TGTGCCAGCAGTGCCTCGGACAGCTTAGGGTTTTTT.

V usage is TRBV6-6 and J usage is TRBJ1-1; no reliable D call. V was pared by 0 bases and J by 1 base, with 3 bases between. The CDR3 is 13 amino acids. Per the germline V gene, CDR1 is MNHNY and CDR2 is SVGAGI (reference sequence). Written as DNA, the CDR3 is TGTGCCAGCAGTTACTCATGGAACACTGAAGCTTTCTTT. It translates to CASSYSWNTEAFF.

The chain uses TRBV29-1 and TRBJ2-7, with 10 bases matching TRBD1. CDR1 and CDR2 from the germline V gene are SQVTM and ANQGSEA. V gave up 6 bases and J gave up 1 base; unmatched junction bases: 6. The CDR3 is made up of 14 amino acids. DNA for the CDR3: TGCAGCGTCAAAGGGGGACAGGGGTCCTACGAGCAGTACTTC. Its translation is CSVKGGQGSYEQYF.

In this sample, this clonotype turned up once. The V call is TRBV10-3, the J call TRBJ1-5, with D possibly being TRBD1 (5 bases). The CDR3 is made up of 16 amino acids. Deletions cut 1 base from V and 2 bases from J, with 12 bases between. The germline CDR1 and CDR2 sequences are ENHRY and SYGVKD. CDR3 sequence (DNA): TGTGCCATCAGTGAGTTCGGCAGGGAGGGCAATCAGCCCCAGCATTTT. Its translation: CAISEFGREGNQPQHF.

This clonotype was recorded once. The rearrangement joins TRBV29-1 to TRBJ1-2; D is undetermined. Germline CDR1 reads SQVTM; CDR2 reads ANQGSEA. There are 11 residues in the CDR3. Trimming took off 7 bases at V and 4 bases at J, with 10 bases between the two ends. CDR3 loop: CSERSSYGYTF. The CDR3 region has the DNA TGCAGCGAGCGCAGTTCCTATGGCTACACCTTC.

The chain employs TRBV10-3 and TRBJ1-1; a possible D gene is TRBD1 (6 bases). Germline assignment: CDR1 ENHRY and CDR2 SYGVKD. This CDR3 has 16 amino acids. Trimming removed 4 bases at V and 0 bases at J, with 15 bases between. The CDR3 is CAISGVLRGLNTEAFF. The CDR3 nucleotides are TGTGCCATCAGTGGAGTCCTCAGGGGTCTGAACACTGAAGCTTTCTTT.

This clonotype appeared a few times. The genes are TRBV25-1 and TRBJ2-1, with a weak D call TRBD1 (5 bases). This CDR3 has 16 residues. Trimming removed 2 bases at V and 0 bases at J, with 11 bases between. Germline CDR1 is MGHDK and CDR2 is SYGVNS. The CDR3 here is CASSEGAFSSYNEQFF. Here the CDR3 DNA reads TGTGCCAGCAGTGAAGGGGCCTTCAGCTCCTACAATGAGCAGTTCTTC.

This clonotype was picked up one time. This chain joins TRBV24-1 and TRBJ2-3, with 9 nucleotides matching TRBD2. Trimming removed 3 bases from V and 7 bases from J; junction bases left unmatched: 10. Germline lookup yields CDR1 KGHDR and CDR2 SFDVKD. The CDR3 extends over 16 amino acids. In DNA, the CDR3 is TGTGCCACCAGTGATCTCGCGGGGGGGGAGGCGAATACGCAGTATTTT. This gives the protein CATSDLAGGEANTQYF.

The gene calls are TRBV12-3 or TRBV12-4 and TRBJ1-4, with D possibly TRBD1 on 6 matching bases. The CDR3 spans 12 residues. V lost 5 bases and J lost 10, with 11 bases in between. The CDR3 nucleotides are TGTGCCAGCAGTCCCTTCAGGGGAAAACTGTTTTTT. Its translation: CASSPFRGKLFF.